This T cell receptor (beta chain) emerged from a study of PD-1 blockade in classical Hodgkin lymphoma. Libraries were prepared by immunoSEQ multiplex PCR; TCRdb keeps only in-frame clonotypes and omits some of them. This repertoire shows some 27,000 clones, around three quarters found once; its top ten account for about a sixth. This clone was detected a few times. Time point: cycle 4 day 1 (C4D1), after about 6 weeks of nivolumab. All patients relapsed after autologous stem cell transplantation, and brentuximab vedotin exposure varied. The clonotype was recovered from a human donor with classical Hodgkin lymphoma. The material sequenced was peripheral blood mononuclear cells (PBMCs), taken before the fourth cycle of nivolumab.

The CDR3 sequence: CAISESRGDEQYF. DNA for the CDR3: TGTGCCATCAGTGAGTCAAGGGGAGACGAGCAGTACTTC. The chain carries TRBV10-3 and TRBJ2-7; D may correspond to TRBD1 or TRBD2 (5 bases each). The germline CDR1 and CDR2 sequences are ENHRY and SYGVKD. V lost 0 bases, J lost 5 bases, and 8 bases lay in between. The CDR3 totals 13 residues.